The 10 T cell receptor beta chains reported below all come from one sample, sequenced in a study of regulatory T cells in long-lasting Graves disease. Arm-PCR with iRepertoire HTBI primers amplified the CDR3 regions for these TCR beta libraries. Each CDR3 protein gets one entry after TCRdb re-called the multiplex PCR reads with MiXCR. The table lists roughly 400,000 distinct CDR3 sequences, roughly 15% of them singletons. The time point is: newly diagnosed GD, antithyroid drugs for less than 3 months. RNA isolated from PBMCs was used to make the TCR library. These data also featured in a second study, about T cells in Graves' hyperthyroidism and ophthalmopathy.

The specimen comprised peripheral blood mononuclear cells (PBMCs), sampled at new diagnosis, from a patient treated with antithyroid drugs. Receptors originate from a woman between 40 and 50 years old with Graves disease.

The V and J genes are TRBV7-8 and TRBJ1-2; no definite D call. V dropped 1 base and J dropped 5 bases, with 11 bases sitting between them. This CDR3 has 14 amino acids. From germline, CDR1 is SGHVS and CDR2 FQNEAQ. CDR3 amino acids: CASSLVRFDYGYTF. The CDR3 bases are TGTGCCAGCAGCTTAGTCCGATTCGATTATGGCTACACCTTC.

This clonotype was seen many times. The V and J genes are TRBV5-1 and TRBJ2-7, with TRBD2 matching over 8 bases. V dropped 0 bases and J dropped 4; count of bases not matched to a gene: 3. CDR1 SGHRS and CDR2 YFSETQ come from the germline V gene. The CDR3 runs 14 residues. This CDR3 is CASSLALADYEQYF. DNA for the CDR3: TGCGCCAGCAGCTTGGCACTAGCGGATTACGAGCAGTACTTC.

This clonotype was counted at least ten times. This chain connects TRBV4-1 to TRBJ1-6; no firm D call. CDR3 size: 17 residues. Per the germline V gene, CDR1 is MGHRA and CDR2 is YSYEKL. Trimming left V 3 bases short and J 10 bases short, with 22 bases between. CDR3 sequence reads: CASSQVIVTFGVSPLHF. The CDR3 nucleotides read TGCGCCAGCAGCCAGGTTATCGTTACCTTCGGGGTGTCACCCCTCCACTTT.

Note on this clonotype: This may arise from a read error, as a much more abundant clone is one base away. This sequence joins TRBV28 and TRBJ1-2, with D perhaps TRBD1 (5 bases). V lost 2 bases and J lost 7, with 14 bases in between. The CDR3 runs to 14 residues. Germline loops: CDR1 MDHEN, CDR2 SYDVKM. CDR3 DNA sequence: TGTGCCAGCAGTTTAGGACGGGGGGGGGGTGGCTACACCTTC. Translation gives CASSLGRGGGGYTF.

This clonotype has more than one count but fewer than ten. The V and J genes are TRBV28 and TRBJ2-7; D uncertain. The CDR3 runs 12 residues. CDR1 and CDR2 from the germline V gene are MDHEN and SYDVKM. V shed 3 bases and J shed 6 bases, with 9 bases lying between them. CDR3 sequence: CASSFRSSEQYF. The CDR3 DNA reads as TGTGCCAGCAGTTTTCGGAGTTCCGAGCAGTACTTC.

This clonotype was picked up many times. The V gene is TRBV7-3, the J gene TRBJ2-4; a possible D gene is TRBD2 (7 bases). Germline CDR1 is SGHTA and CDR2 is FQGTGA. Between the trimmed V and J ends, which lost 2 bases and 7 bases, there was a span of 30 bases. The CDR3 runs 20 residues. CDR3 nucleotide sequence: TGTGCCAGCAGCTTATATCGAGGGGGGGGGACCCTGAAAAAGGAGAACATTCAGTACTTC. It translates to CASSLYRGGGTLKKENIQYF.

Worth noting for this clonotype: One end of the junction does not line up with germline, which may come from a read error. This rearrangement joins TRBV5-1 to TRBJ2-7; D tentatively fits TRBD1 or TRBD2 (5 bases each). This CDR3 comprises 14 residues. The V gene's germline CDR1 is SGHRS and CDR2 YFSETQ. CDR3 residues: CAGSLVAGSGEQYF. The CDR3 region has the DNA TGCGCCGGCAGCTTGGTAGCAGGGAGTGGCGAGCAGTACTTC.

This clonotype was seen ten or more times. The V call is TRBV18, the J call TRBJ2-3; 10 bases map to TRBD2. Germline assignment: CDR1 KGHSH and CDR2 LQKENI. The CDR3 length is 16 residues. The trim removed 3 bases at V and 5 bases at J, leaving 8 bases unmatched. CDR3 residues: CASSPPGLAGVDTQYF. CDR3 nucleotide sequence: TGTGCCAGCTCACCTCCGGGGCTAGCGGGAGTAGATACGCAGTATTTT.

About this clonotype itself: Since a far larger clone is one base different, this is likely a read error. This is likely a read error, given that the CDR3 carries no conserved phenylalanine or tryptophan at its end. This chain connects TRBV7-3 to TRBJ1-5; no definite D call. There are 15 residues in the CDR3. Per germline, CDR1 SGHTA and CDR2 FQGTGA. The V end lost 5 bases, the J end lost 0 bases, and 11 bases lay between the germline ends. The CDR3 DNA is TGTGCCAGCAGCCCGGATTACTATAGCAATCAGCCCCAGCATGTT. Translating gives CASSPDYYSNQPQHV.

The chain couples TRBV2 to TRBJ1-1; D is uncertain. The CDR3 totals 14 residues. V lost 10 bases, J lost 1 base, and 16 bases lay in between. Germline loops: CDR1 SNHLY, CDR2 FYNNEI. The CDR3 DNA reads as TGTGCCACCAAGGGAAACATTCCGAACACTGAAGCTTTCTTT. Translation: CATKGNIPNTEAFF.